Given below is one T cell receptor (beta chain) in context. This specimen comes from a study of technical replicates of blood from a few donors. Clones were sequenced by immunoSEQ multiplex PCR, and TCRdb holds only the in-frame ones, with some missing. The table lists around 100,000 clones, approximately 95% of them singletons, with roughly 0.34% in the top ten. The sample was T cells isolated from PBMCs. This receptor was taken from a human donor in good health.

The DNA for the CDR3 is TGTGCCAGCAGGCCCGGGACAGGCTCCTACAATGAGCAGTTCTTC. Its translation: CASRPGTGSYNEQFF. V and J are TRBV27 and TRBJ2-1; TRBD1 aligns across 8 bases. CDR3 size: 15 residues. Looked up from germline, CDR1 is MNHEY and CDR2 is SMNVEV (reference sequence). J was trimmed by 0 bases and V by 6 bases; bases with no gene match: 4.